This TCR beta chain was found in a study of shared clonotypes between healthy human individuals. Study-level results: The rarefaction results pointed to incomplete sorted-subset sequencing despite large depth.

Source study methods: Junction-only sequences produced by ImmunoSEQ had no quality scores, so filtering differed. Libraries were prepared by immunoSEQ multiplex PCR; TCRdb keeps only in-frame clonotypes and omits some of them. The DNA was the basis for D and trimming; V, J and clone size are from that table. The sample lists about a million clones, 70% to 85% occurring once. About this clone itself: Its antigen remains unidentified.

This receptor was taken from a man between 18 and 35 years old in good health. Material for sequencing was memory CD4+ T cells sorted from blood. Subset indicated: CD45RA-negative fraction.

The CDR3 reads CASSRDGAHTDTQYF. CDR3 in DNA: TGTGCCAGCAGCCGGGACGGAGCCCATACAGATACGCAGTATTTT. This chain connects TRBV6-4 to TRBJ2-3; D is perhaps TRBD1 or TRBD2 (5 bases each). The CDR3 extends over 15 amino acids. The V gene lost 6 bases and the J gene lost 3 bases, with 16 bases spanning the gap. The germline V gene encodes CDR1 MRHNA and CDR2 SNTAGT.